This TCR beta chain was identified in a study of high-grade serous ovarian cancer treatment subgroups. Study details: On average, approximately 15,000 reads and under 9,000 unique TCR beta rearrangements were obtained per sample.

Broader study findings: Repertoire similarity ranged about 0.11 to 0.79 between tumors of one patient. The analyses considered CDR3 and ignored CDR1 and CDR2.

Tumor tissue was taken before any definitive surgery or chemotherapy was given. Sequencing used immunoSEQ multiplex PCR; TCRdb keeps in-frame clones, though not all of them. The table records approximately 5,000 clones, about 76% of them present only once. This CDR3 contains 18 residues. Germline loops: CDR1 MNHEY, CDR2 SMNVEV (reference sequence). Trimming took off 4 bases at V and 4 bases at J, with 26 bases between the two ends. Worth noting for this clone: Its specificity is unknown.

The genes are TRBV27 and TRBJ2-7, with D possibly TRBD1 on 6 matching bases. The origin of this receptor is a human donor with high-grade serous ovarian cancer. Sequenced sample: tumor tissue. CDR3 nucleotide sequence: TGTGCCAGCAGTTCCCGATGGTTACCACAGGGCTTAGAGTACGAGCAGTACTTC. It yields the protein CASSSRWLPQGLEYEQYF.